These 30 T cell receptor beta chains were all obtained from the same sample, sequenced in a study of blood T cell repertoires in COVID-19. Sequenced by immunoSEQ multiplex PCR; TCRdb stores in-frame clones only, minus some. The repertoire holds almost 35,000 clones, with over 90% as singletons. Source material: peripheral blood. The receptors stem from a man aged 55-75 years with active or convalescent COVID-19.

The rearrangement links TRBV7-3 to TRBJ2-1; TRBD2 aligns across 7 bases. CDR3 length equals 15 residues. V was pared by 2 bases and J by 3 bases, with 4 bases of the junction left unmatched. Germline CDR1 SGHTA, CDR2 FQGTGA. The CDR3: CASSLAGVGYNEQFF. CDR3 DNA: TGTGCCAGCAGCTTAGCGGGAGTTGGCTACAATGAGCAGTTCTTC.

V gene TRBV21-1 combines with J gene TRBJ1-3; the table's D call, TRBD1, has no DNA check behind it. TRBV21-1 is assigned pseudogene status. This CDR3 has 16 amino acids. DNA of the CDR3: TGTGCCAGCAGCAAAAGGGGGACAGGCTCTGGAAACACCATATATTTT. Translating gives CASSKRGTGSGNTIYF.

The V and J genes are TRBV5-7 and TRBJ1-2, with D maybe TRBD1 (5 bases). TRBV5-7 is an open reading frame, and its role is uncertain. V was shortened by 2 bases and J by 3 bases, with 17 bases between the two germline ends. The CDR3 contains 16 residues. The CDR3 region has the DNA TGTGCCAGCAGCTTTTCCCGGGGAGGGGAATACTATGGCTACACCTTC. Amino acids: CASSFSRGGEYYGYTF.

The chain couples TRBV4-1 to TRBJ1-2; tentative D call: TRBD1 (5 bases). V was cut by 1 base and J by 5 bases, with 17 bases left in between. In germline, CDR1 is MGHRA, CDR2 YSYEKL. The CDR3 is 16 amino acids. CDR3 sequence (DNA): TGCGCCAGCAGCCAAGGTTTAGACAGTAGGATTTATGGCTACACCTTC. It yields the protein CASSQGLDSRIYGYTF.

The gene calls are TRBV6-4 and TRBJ2-3; 10 nucleotides align to TRBD1. V shed 4 bases and J 5 bases; nucleotides not matched to a gene: 6. CDR1 and CDR2 (germline): MRHNA, SNTAGT. This CDR3 comprises 15 residues. The CDR3 sequence: CASSVPGQGLDTQYF. The CDR3, as DNA: TGTGCCAGCAGTGTCCCGGGACAGGGGTTAGATACGCAGTATTTT.

The chain recombines TRBV11-3 with TRBJ2-2, with D possibly matching TRBD2 (5 bases). The CDR3 consists of 14 residues. The germline V and J ends were trimmed by 0 bases and 4 bases, with 6 bases remaining between them. Per the germline V gene, CDR1 is SGHNT and CDR2 is YENEEA. CDR3 nucleotides: TGTGCCAGCAGCTTAGATGCGGGCACCGGGGAGCTGTTTTTT. It is translated as CASSLDAGTGELFF.

The J gene is TRBJ2-7, the V gene TRBV3-1 (or the pseudogene TRBV3-2), with D perhaps matching TRBD1 (6 bases). From germline, CDR1 is LGHDT and CDR2 YNNKEL (reference sequence). V lost 4 bases to trimming and J lost 9 bases, with 19 bases between them. CDR3 length equals 14 residues. The CDR3 DNA follows: TGTGCCAGCAGCCTAAGGTCATTGGTAGGGGGGCAGTACTTC. Translating gives CASSLRSLVGGQYF.

The genes are TRBV6-5 and TRBJ2-7, with 7 bases that match TRBD2. The CDR3 sequence is 16 residues long. J was trimmed by 2 bases and V by 0 bases; bases with no gene match: 7. Germline V CDR1 and CDR2: MNHEY, SVGAGI. In DNA, the CDR3 is TGTGCCAGCAGTTACTCGAGCGGGAAAGGGCCCTACGAGCAGTACTTC. Translating gives CASSYSSGKGPYEQYF.

This chain connects TRBV5-1 to TRBJ1-5; D gene uncertain. The V end lost 0 bases, the J end lost 3 bases, and 7 bases lay between the germline ends. The CDR3 covers 14 residues. Germline V gene data show CDR1 as SGHRS and CDR2 as YFSETQ. The CDR3 nucleotides read TGCGCCAGCAGCTTGGGTCCCTTCAATCAGCCCCAGCATTTT. Its protein is CASSLGPFNQPQHF.

This clone came up once. This chain links TRBV9 with TRBJ1-6; D uncertain. Trimming removed 0 bases from V and 7 bases from J, with 11 bases in between. The CDR3 is made up of 15 amino acids. Germline values: CDR1 SGDLS, CDR2 YYNGEE. This chain's CDR3 is CASSVGPGRNSPLHF. In nucleotides, the CDR3 is TGTGCCAGCAGCGTAGGACCCGGGAGGAATTCACCCCTCCACTTT.

The chain recombines TRBV18 with TRBJ1-2; 8 nucleotides line up with TRBD1. V lost 2 bases, J lost 7 bases, and 18 bases stayed unmatched. The CDR3 totals 18 residues. Per the germline V gene, CDR1 is KGHSH and CDR2 is LQKENI. The CDR3 nucleotides read TGTGCCAGCTCACCATCCCCGGGGCCTGACGCGACAGGGGCTGGCTACACCTTC. Translation gives CASSPSPGPDATGAGYTF.

The DNA of the CDR3 is TGTGCCAGCTCACCTTTCCTCTCTGAGACCCAGTACTTC. This encodes CASSPFLSETQYF. V is TRBV18 and J is TRBJ2-5, with D unclear. Germline CDR1 reads KGHSH; CDR2 reads LQKENI. The V end lost 3 bases, the J end lost 5 bases, and 10 bases lay between the germline ends. This CDR3 has 13 amino acids. The entire variable domain, with the rest obtained from reference TRBV18 and TRBJ2-5, is as follows: NAGVMQNPRHLVRRRGQEARLRCSPMKGHSHVYWYRQLPEEGLKFMVYLQKENIIDESGMPKERFSAEFPKEGPSILRIQQVVRGDSAAYFCASSPFLSETQYFGPGTRLLVL.

This chain joins TRBV6-6 and TRBJ2-1; 9 bases align to TRBD1. V dropped 7 bases and J dropped 1; count of bases not matched to a gene: 8. The germline V gene has CDR1 MNHNY and CDR2 SVGAGI (reference sequence). The CDR3 has 16 amino acids. CDR3 nucleotides: TGTGCCAGCACCCGCCCCGGGACAGGGTCCTACAATGAGCAGTTCTTC. This translates into CASTRPGTGSYNEQFF.

This rearrangement joins TRBV29-1 to TRBJ1-2, with 7 bases aligning to TRBD1. Germline trimming cut 6 bases from V and 4 bases from J; bases unmatched to any gene: 11. CDR1 and CDR2 (germline): SQVTM, ANQGSEA. There are 14 residues in the CDR3. The CDR3 DNA is TGCAGCGTGGACTCGGTAGGGACAGTCTATGGCTACACCTTC. This codes for CSVDSVGTVYGYTF.

This chain joins TRBV19 and TRBJ1-5; 7 nucleotides line up with TRBD1. Germline V gene lookup returns CDR1 LNHDA and CDR2 SQIVND (reference sequence). The CDR3 runs 15 residues. V lost 3 bases and J lost 3; bases outside the gene matches: 5. The CDR3 nucleotides read TGTGCCAGTAGTATCCCGGGACAGCTCAATCAGCCCCAGCATTTT. It is translated as CASSIPGQLNQPQHF.

This clone was seen a handful of times. The genes are TRBV10-3 and TRBJ1-3; D ambiguous. CDR3 size: 15 residues. Germline CDR1 is ENHRY and CDR2 is SYGVKD. V lost 2 bases and J 3 bases, leaving 11 bases between the germline ends. In DNA, the CDR3 is TGTGCCATCAGTGAGAGGCGGATCAATGGAAACACCATATATTTT. Protein product: CAISERRINGNTIYF.

The genes are TRBV5-6 and TRBJ2-1; the match to TRBD2 covers 13 bases. CDR3 size: 15 residues. V was clipped by 4 bases and J by 7 bases; unmatched bases: 5. Germline lookup yields CDR1 SGHDT and CDR2 YYEEEE. DNA of the CDR3: TGTGCCAGCAGCGTCCGGACTAGCGGGAGAAATGAGCAGTTCTTC. Translating it yields CASSVRTSGRNEQFF.

The V and J genes are TRBV5-5 and TRBJ1-2, with D perhaps matching TRBD1 (5 bases). CDR3 length: 14 residues. Trimming took off 6 bases at V and 0 bases at J, with 12 bases between the two ends. Germline V CDR1 and CDR2: SGHKS, YYEKEE (reference sequence). For the CDR3, the DNA is TGTGCCAGCACCCTGACAGATTCTAACTATGGCTACACCTTC. Protein: CASTLTDSNYGYTF.

The chain combines TRBV18 with TRBJ2-1, with 8 bases aligning to TRBD2. Germline V gene lookup returns CDR1 KGHSH and CDR2 LQKENI. This CDR3 is built from 15 residues. The trim removed 7 bases at V and 7 bases at J, leaving 12 bases unmatched. The CDR3 loop reads CASFSGTSIMNEQFF. The CDR3 DNA is TGTGCCAGCTTCTCCGGGACTAGTATTATGAATGAGCAGTTCTTC. The variable domain in full, with the rest retrieved from reference TRBV18 and TRBJ2-1, is NAGVMQNPRHLVRRRGQEARLRCSPMKGHSHVYWYRQLPEEGLKFMVYLQKENIIDESGMPKERFSAEFPKEGPSILRIQQVVRGDSAAYFCASFSGTSIMNEQFFGPGTRLTVL.

The chain links TRBV10-1 to TRBJ2-7; 7 positions match TRBD1. V lost 4 bases to trimming and J lost 5 bases; unmatched junction nucleotides: 5. CDR3 length: 13 residues. CDR1 is WNHNN, CDR2 SYGVQD, per germline (reference sequence). This CDR3 reads CASSVDRDDEQYF. The CDR3 nucleotides read TGCGCCAGCAGTGTTGACAGGGATGACGAGCAGTACTTC.

The V gene is TRBV5-6, the J gene TRBJ1-1; 7 bases line up with TRBD1. Looked up from germline, CDR1 is SGHDT and CDR2 is YYEEEE. Trimming at V came to 2 bases and at J to 2 bases, leaving 6 bases not matched to a gene. This CDR3 is built from 15 residues. The CDR3 DNA is TGTGCCAGCAGCTTCTTGGACAGGAGCAACACTGAAGCTTTCTTT. Its protein product is CASSFLDRSNTEAFF.

The CDR3 protein is CAWSGTPTDTQYF. The CDR3 DNA reads TGTGCCTGGAGCGGGACTCCTACAGATACGCAGTATTTT. V and J are TRBV30 and TRBJ2-3; D may be TRBD2 (6 bases). The CDR3 loop spans 13 amino acids. Germline CDR1 GTSNPN, CDR2 SVGIG (reference sequence). V was clipped by 3 bases and J by 3 bases, with 10 bases between them.

The CDR3 region is CASSLIRGAQFF. The CDR3 DNA follows: TGTGCCAGCAGCTTAATTCGGGGGGCGCAGTTCTTC. The rearrangement uses TRBV5-8 and TRBJ2-1, with D perhaps TRBD2 (7 bases). Germline V gene sequence: CDR1 SGHTS, CDR2 YDEGEE. The V end was cut by 2 bases, the J end by 12 bases, with 12 bases between. There are 12 residues in the CDR3.

V and J are TRBV6-2 or TRBV6-3 and TRBJ2-1, with 14 bases identical to TRBD2. The CDR3 totals 18 residues. The germline CDR1 and CDR2 sequences are MNHEY and SVGEGT. V lost 4 bases and J lost 9; bases outside the gene matches: 14. Written as DNA, the CDR3 is TGTGCCAGCAGTTCCCTCAGACTAGCGGGGGGGAGTATTGGTGAGCAGTTCTTC. The encoded protein is CASSSLRLAGGSIGEQFF.

This chain joins TRBV6-5 and TRBJ1-5; no definite D call. In germline, CDR1 is MNHEY, CDR2 SVGAGI. There are 13 residues in the CDR3. With 1 base removed from V and 6 bases from J, the gap between germline ends came to 7 bases. For the CDR3, the DNA is TGTGCCAGCAGTTACTTAGAGGGTCAGCCCCAGCATTTT. It codes for CASSYLEGQPQHF.

This sequence joins TRBV5-1 and TRBJ1-4; no clear D. From germline, CDR1 is SGHRS and CDR2 YFSETQ. The CDR3 extends over 16 amino acids. V lost 4 bases and J 0 bases, leaving 13 bases between the germline ends. CDR3 bases: TGCGCCAGCAGCAGCTCCTACAGAGCAACTAATGAAAAACTGTTTTTT. Its translation is CASSSSYRATNEKLFF. The full variable domain, with the rest looked up from reference TRBV5-1 and TRBJ1-4, is KAGVTQTPRYLIKTRGQQVTLSCSPISGHRSVSWYQQTPGQGLQFLFEYFSETQRNKGNFPGRFSGRQFSNSRSEMNVSTLELGDSALYLCASSSSYRATNEKLFFGSGTQLSVL.

V is TRBV9 and J is TRBJ1-4; D gene unclear. CDR3 length equals 14 residues. The germline V gene encodes CDR1 SGDLS and CDR2 YYNGEE. Trimming stripped 0 bases from V and 4 bases from J, with 7 bases between. CDR3 protein: CASSVGQINEKLFF. The CDR3 bases are TGTGCCAGCAGCGTAGGCCAGATTAATGAAAAACTGTTTTTT. The complete variable domain, with remaining parts taken from reference TRBV9 and TRBJ1-4, reads DSGVTQTPKHLITATGQRVTLRCSPRSGDLSVYWYQQSLDQGLQFLIQYYNGEERAKGNILERFSAQQFPDLHSELNLSSLELGDSALYFCASSVGQINEKLFFGSGTQLSVL.

This chain uses TRBV5-5 with TRBJ1-1; D uncertain. V was clipped by 1 base and J by 2 bases, with 9 bases between them. CDR1 and CDR2 from the germline V gene are SGHKS and YYEKEE (reference sequence). The length of the CDR3 is 14 residues. The CDR3 nucleotides are TGTGCCAGCAGCTTGTATGGTAGAAACACTGAAGCTTTCTTT. Amino acids: CASSLYGRNTEAFF.

This sequence joins TRBV7-9 and TRBJ1-6; TRBD1 might be the D (6 bases). CDR1 is SEHNR, CDR2 FQNEAQ, per germline (reference sequence). V lost 4 bases to trimming and J lost 8 bases, with 12 bases between them. The CDR3 runs 14 residues. The CDR3 DNA follows: TGTGCCAGCAGCTCCTACAGGGACCATTCACCCCTCCACTTT. Translation gives CASSSYRDHSPLHF.

This rearrangement joins TRBV29-1 to TRBJ1-1; 8 bases agree with TRBD1. With V trimmed by 5 bases and J by 7 bases, 9 bases remained unmatched. Germline values: CDR1 SQVTM, CDR2 ANQGSEA. The CDR3 has 13 residues. The CDR3, as DNA: TGCAGCGTTAGGGACAGGAGCTGGTTTGAAGCTTTCTTT. It is translated as CSVRDRSWFEAFF.